Following are 30 T cell receptor beta chains from one sample sequenced in a study of memory CD4+ T cells and cytomegalovirus serostatus. Profiling relied on immunoSEQ multiplex PCR, and the TCRdb table lists in-frame clones only, not all of them. The sample consists of about 50,000 clones, 82% of them appearing once. The sort gate was single viable CD3+CD4+CD8-CD45RO+ cells for memory CD4+ T cells. The material sequenced was memory CD4+ T cells from blood. The receptor source for this set is an adult in good health and CMV-seronegative.

This rearrangement joins TRBV7-8 to TRBJ1-1; TRBD1 aligns across 8 bases. This CDR3 spans 15 amino acids. Germline loops: CDR1 SGHVS, CDR2 FQNEAQ. Trimming removed 4 bases from V and 3 bases from J; junction bases left unmatched: 7. The CDR3 sequence: CASSYQGASYTEAFF. Here the CDR3 DNA reads TGTGCCAGCAGCTACCAGGGGGCGTCGTACACTGAAGCTTTCTTT.

The rearrangement joins TRBV19 to TRBJ1-3; D gene ambiguous. This CDR3 is 15 amino acids long. V lost 4 bases, J lost 0 bases, and 10 bases lay in between. Germline loops: CDR1 LNHDA, CDR2 SQIVND (reference sequence). The CDR3 is CASSRTAPSGNTIYF. DNA for the CDR3: TGTGCCAGTAGTAGGACGGCCCCCTCTGGAAACACCATATATTTT.

The chain uses TRBV6-1 and TRBJ2-1; D is uncertain. The germline V gene has CDR1 MNHNS and CDR2 SASEGT. V was cut by 4 bases and J by 6 bases, with 10 bases left in between. This CDR3 is 13 amino acids long. The CDR3 protein is CASSGQSTNEQFF. The CDR3 region has the DNA TGTGCCAGCAGTGGCCAGAGTACCAATGAGCAGTTCTTC.

This chain uses TRBV5-6 with TRBJ2-3; tentatively, D is TRBD1 (6 bases). In germline, CDR1 is SGHDT, CDR2 YYEEEE. V lost 0 bases and J lost 5, with 7 bases in between. The CDR3 has 13 residues. CDR3 protein: CASSLEGEDTQYF. CDR3 sequence (DNA): TGTGCCAGCAGCTTGGAGGGGGAAGATACGCAGTATTTT.

Notes on this clone: The same CDR3 arises from other DNA sequences in this sample as well. The gene calls are TRBV18 and TRBJ1-2; maybe TRBD1 (5 bases). Germline CDR1 KGHSH, CDR2 LQKENI. The CDR3 covers 13 residues. The ends were cut back, 2 bases at V and 4 bases at J, with 8 bases in the middle. CDR3 sequence reads: CASSPGAVYGYTF. As DNA, the CDR3 is TGTGCCAGCTCACCAGGGGCAGTCTATGGCTACACCTTC.

V is TRBV7-2 and J is TRBJ2-7, with D perhaps TRBD1 (5 bases). The V gene lost 2 bases and the J gene lost 5 bases, with 13 bases spanning the gap. The CDR3 is made up of 14 amino acids. CDR1 is SGHTA and CDR2 is FQGNSA in the germline V gene. The CDR3 nucleotides read TGTGCCAGCAGCTTATTCGGCAGGGATAACGAGCAGTACTTC. It yields the protein CASSLFGRDNEQYF.

This chain links TRBV29-1 with TRBJ1-5; D is undetermined. Per germline, CDR1 SQVTM and CDR2 ANQGSEA. Trimming pared 6 bases from V and 2 bases from J, leaving 11 bases between. The CDR3 spans 13 residues. For the CDR3, the DNA is TGCAGCGTCGTGATAAATGGCAATCAGCCCCAGCATTTT. It specifies CSVVINGNQPQHF.

This clone was recorded once. J is TRBJ2-3 and V is TRBV6-1, with D unclear. V lost 6 bases to trimming and J lost 0 bases, with 7 bases between them. CDR3 length equals 13 residues. Germline V gene data show CDR1 as MNHNS and CDR2 as SASEGT. CDR3 loop: CASSDYSTDTQYF. In nucleotides, the CDR3 is TGTGCCAGCAGCGATTATAGCACAGATACGCAGTATTTT.

The sample holds a few counts of this clone. The J gene is TRBJ1-5, the V gene TRBV30; unclear D gene. Germline-derived CDR1 and CDR2 are GTSNPN and SVGIG (reference sequence). Trimming took off 1 base at V and 4 bases at J, with 5 bases between the two ends. The CDR3 length is 12 residues. CDR3 sequence reads: CAWSAGNQPQHF. The CDR3 DNA sequence: TGTGCCTGGAGTGCGGGGAATCAGCCCCAGCATTTT.

This sequence joins TRBV30 and TRBJ1-6; D might be TRBD1 (6 bases). Germline CDR1 and CDR2: GTSNPN and SVGIG (reference sequence). The CDR3 covers 15 residues. The ends were cut back, 2 bases at V and 6 bases at J, with 14 bases in the middle. The CDR3 here is CAWSSLGGRNSPLHF. The CDR3 nucleotides are TGTGCCTGGAGTTCGTTGGGGGGCCGTAATTCACCCCTCCACTTT.

The chain is built from TRBV5-1 and TRBJ1-1; D is ambiguous. Trimming removed 4 bases at V and 5 bases at J, with 12 bases between. Germline CDR1 is SGHRS and CDR2 is YFSETQ. The CDR3 is made up of 13 amino acids. CDR3: CASSKDGWTEAFF. Written as DNA, the CDR3 is TGCGCCAGCAGCAAGGACGGGTGGACTGAAGCTTTCTTT.

The V call is TRBV30, the J call TRBJ1-5; 7 bases line up with TRBD1. From germline, CDR1 is GTSNPN and CDR2 SVGIG (reference sequence). The CDR3 is made up of 14 amino acids. V was pared by 0 bases and J by 6 bases, with 5 bases of the junction left unmatched. DNA of the CDR3: TGTGCCTGGAGTGTAGGGCAGGGGGTTCAGCCCCAGCATTTT. Its translation is CAWSVGQGVQPQHF.

V usage is TRBV7-9 and J usage is TRBJ2-5; TRBD2 matches 10 bases. The CDR3 loop spans 15 amino acids. Germline loops: CDR1 SEHNR, CDR2 FQNEAQ (reference sequence). Unmatched junction bases numbered 6, after V lost 3 bases and J lost 5 bases. The CDR3 nucleotides read TGTGCCAGCAGCTTTAATAGCGGGGGGACGGAGACCCAGTACTTC. Amino acid sequence: CASSFNSGGTETQYF.

This clone was seen a handful of times. V is TRBV6-5 and J is TRBJ1-1; D call uncertain. CDR1 and CDR2 from the germline V gene are MNHEY and SVGAGI. Trimming left V 5 bases short and J 3 bases short, with 10 bases between. The CDR3 covers 13 residues. CDR3 sequence reads: CASSPLGDTEAFF. In DNA form, the CDR3 reads TGTGCCAGCAGTCCACTGGGAGACACTGAAGCTTTCTTT.

The gene calls are TRBV10-2 and TRBJ1-3; 8 bases fit TRBD1. The junction had 5 bases not matched to a gene; V was cut back by 6 bases and J by 4 bases. Germline-derived CDR1 and CDR2 are WSHSY and SAAADI. The CDR3 contains 14 residues. The CDR3 DNA reads as TGCGCCAGCAGAGGGACAGGCCAAGGAAACACCATATATTTT. This codes for CASRGTGQGNTIYF.

The chain uses TRBV6-5 and TRBJ1-2, with a weak D call TRBD1 (5 bases). The CDR3 is 14 residues long. Germline values: CDR1 MNHEY, CDR2 SVGAGI. The V end was cut by 4 bases, the J end by 1 base, with 10 bases between. CDR3 protein: CASSSNRINYGYTF. In nucleotides, the CDR3 is TGTGCCAGCAGTTCAAACAGGATTAACTATGGCTACACCTTC.

This clone was detected only a few times. The V call is TRBV5-6, the J call TRBJ2-2; possibly TRBD1 for D (6 bases). Trimming cost V 4 bases and J 6 bases, with 19 bases left between them. Germline loops: CDR1 SGHDT, CDR2 YYEEEE. CDR3 length equals 16 residues. CDR3 region: CASSPGVKWFSGELFF. As DNA, the CDR3 is TGTGCCAGCAGCCCAGGGGTGAAATGGTTTTCCGGGGAGCTGTTTTTT.

The chain employs TRBV28 and TRBJ1-2; TRBD1 matches at 7 bases. This CDR3 comprises 12 residues. Germline lookup yields CDR1 MDHEN and CDR2 SYDVKM. With 5 bases clipped from V and 8 bases from J, the junction kept 5 bases outside the gene matches. For the CDR3, the DNA is TGTGCCAGCAGTCCTGACAGGGCCGGCTACACCTTC. It codes for CASSPDRAGYTF.

This chain uses TRBV2 with TRBJ1-4; D is uncertain. The CDR3 length is 14 residues. Trimming left V 2 bases short and J 6 bases short, with 10 bases between. The germline V gene encodes CDR1 SNHLY and CDR2 FYNNEI. The CDR3 DNA sequence: TGTGCCAGCAGTGAATCGGGGAGGGATGAAAAACTGTTTTTT. It is translated as CASSESGRDEKLFF.

J is TRBJ1-2 and V is TRBV7-8; TRBD1 matches at 8 bases. The CDR3 has 16 residues. Germline CDR1 SGHVS, CDR2 FQNEAQ. The junction had 10 bases not matched to a gene; V was cut back by 3 bases and J by 4 bases. CDR3 region: CASSLAPGQDFYGYTF. The CDR3, as DNA: TGTGCCAGCAGCTTGGCACCGGGACAGGATTTCTATGGCTACACCTTC.

The chain recombines TRBV5-1 with TRBJ2-1, with TRBD1 as a possible D gene (6 bases). CDR1 is SGHRS and CDR2 is YFSETQ in the germline V gene. The CDR3 is 15 amino acids. Trimming removed 1 base at V and 5 bases at J, with 13 bases between. The CDR3 sequence is CASSLIQGSHNEQFF. DNA of the CDR3: TGCGCCAGCAGCTTGATCCAGGGGTCCCACAATGAGCAGTTCTTC.

The chain couples TRBV7-2 to TRBJ2-2, with a weak D call TRBD2 (6 bases). The CDR3 runs 14 residues. The germline gives CDR1 SGHTA, CDR2 FQGNSA. Trimming removed 4 bases from V and 4 bases from J, with 10 bases in between. The CDR3 sequence: CASSSGLLTGELFF. Here the CDR3 DNA reads TGTGCCAGCAGCTCGGGACTTCTCACCGGGGAGCTGTTTTTT.

This chain connects TRBV7-6 to TRBJ1-3, with 8 bases identical to TRBD1. The CDR3 length is 16 residues. The J segment lost 1 base and the V segment lost 0 bases, leaving 2 bases of the junction unmatched. The germline V gene has CDR1 SGHVS and CDR2 FNYEAQ. CDR3 sequence reads: CASSLATGGSGNTIYF. The CDR3 DNA is TGTGCCAGCAGCTTAGCTACAGGGGGATCTGGAAACACCATATATTTT.

This chain uses TRBV30 with TRBJ1-1, with 8 bases that match TRBD1. The CDR3 consists of 14 residues. Per the germline V gene, CDR1 is GTSNPN and CDR2 is SVGIG (reference sequence). With V trimmed by 3 bases and J by 1 base, 4 bases remained unmatched. CDR3 sequence reads: CAWSGDRGNTEAFF. CDR3 in DNA: TGTGCCTGGAGCGGAGACAGGGGGAACACTGAAGCTTTCTTT.

The CDR3 DNA is TGTGCCAGCAGCCTAATACAGGAGAATGAGCAGTTCTTC. This encodes CASSLIQENEQFF. This sequence joins TRBV11-2 and TRBJ2-1; D might be TRBD1 (5 bases). Trimming shortened V by 5 bases and J by 7 bases, and 12 bases separated the two germline ends. Looked up from germline, CDR1 is SGHAT and CDR2 is FQNNGV. CDR3 size: 13 residues.

The chain links TRBV27 to TRBJ1-5, with a possible D match to TRBD1 (5 bases). V lost 2 bases to trimming and J lost 5 bases, with 10 bases between them. Germline loops: CDR1 MNHEY, CDR2 SMNVEV (reference sequence). The CDR3 covers 14 residues. Here the CDR3 reads CASSLGDGYQPQHF. The CDR3 DNA is TGTGCCAGCAGTTTAGGGGACGGCTATCAGCCCCAGCATTTT.

V and J are TRBV6-1 and TRBJ2-7, with 7 bases matching TRBD1. The V gene's germline CDR1 is MNHNS and CDR2 SASEGT. J was trimmed by 0 bases and V by 4 bases; bases with no gene match: 6. The CDR3 spans 15 residues. The CDR3 nucleotides read TGTGCCAGCAGTGGTTCCGGGACAGCCTCCTACGAGCAGTACTTC. This translates into CASSGSGTASYEQYF.

The genes are TRBV2 and TRBJ1-2; tentatively, D is TRBD1 (5 bases). There are 13 residues in the CDR3. V gave up 7 bases and J gave up 1 base, with 10 bases separating them. The germline CDR1 and CDR2 sequences are SNHLY and FYNNEI. DNA of the CDR3: TGTGCCAGCACTATAGACAGTAACTATGGCTACACCTTC. Its translation is CASTIDSNYGYTF.

V usage is TRBV27 and J usage is TRBJ1-6; D gene ambiguous. Germline lookup yields CDR1 MNHEY and CDR2 SMNVEV (reference sequence). Trimming stripped 1 base from V and 6 bases from J, with 10 bases between. There are 15 residues in the CDR3. In DNA, the CDR3 is TGTGCCAGCAGTTTATACGACACACCTAATTCACCCCTCCACTTT. It translates to CASSLYDTPNSPLHF.

The chain links TRBV7-9 to TRBJ1-4, with 7 bases identical to TRBD1. The CDR3 is 15 amino acids. Germline trimming cut 5 bases from V and 3 bases from J; bases unmatched to any gene: 6. The V gene's germline CDR1 is SEHNR and CDR2 FQNEAQ (reference sequence). This chain's CDR3 is CASSQGGSANEKLFF. The CDR3 DNA reads TGTGCCAGCAGCCAAGGGGGCTCGGCTAATGAAAAACTGTTTTTT.